What follows are 10 T cell receptor beta chains derived from one specimen sequenced in a study of cytomegalovirus exposure and HLA in healthy donors. PCR primers comprised 60 Vbeta and 13 Jbeta primers. Data came from immunoSEQ multiplex PCR; TCRdb stores just in-frame clones and leaves some out. The sample shows more than 130,000 clones, around 76% of them seen only once. Sequences were obtained from PBMCs. These receptor sequences come from a man younger than 35 in good health and CMV-seronegative.

This clone was counted a few times. The CDR3 bases are TGTGCCAGTAGTCTCCGGACAGGGGCAACTAATGAAAAACTGTTTTTT. It is translated as CASSLRTGATNEKLFF. The rearrangement links TRBV19 to TRBJ1-4, with 9 bases matching TRBD1. CDR1 LNHDA and CDR2 SQIVND come from the germline V gene (reference sequence). With 5 bases clipped from V and 0 bases from J, the junction kept 4 bases outside the gene matches. CDR3 length: 16 amino acids.

The chain couples TRBV27 to TRBJ2-7, with 7 positions matching TRBD2. The CDR3 is 15 amino acids. From germline, CDR1 is MNHEY and CDR2 SMNVEV (reference sequence). V shed 6 bases and J 2 bases; nucleotides not matched to a gene: 10. CDR3 in amino acids: CASSNGGGGPYEQYF. The DNA for the CDR3 is TGTGCCAGCAGCAATGGTGGGGGGGGACCCTACGAGCAGTACTTC.

The chain combines TRBV5-1 with TRBJ2-7, with 9 bases matching TRBD2. Germline-derived CDR1 and CDR2 are SGHRS and YFSETQ. V shed 6 bases, J shed 3 bases, and the junction held 13 bases outside the gene matches. The CDR3 runs to 16 residues. Written as DNA, the CDR3 is TGCGCCAGCACCCCAGAGGCGGGAGGGCCTAACTACGAGCAGTACTTC. Amino acids: CASTPEAGGPNYEQYF.

The chain couples TRBV7-3 to TRBJ2-1; TRBD2 aligns across 10 bases. The CDR3 runs to 16 residues. CDR1 SGHTA and CDR2 FQGTGA come from the germline V gene. Trimming took 1 base from V and 4 from J; bases not matched to a gene: 4. In DNA, the CDR3 is TGTGCCAGCAGCTTAATCGGACTAGCGGCTTACAATGAGCAGTTCTTC. Its translation is CASSLIGLAAYNEQFF.

This clone was picked up a small number of times. The identical CDR3 is also encoded by other nucleotide sequences in the sample. V usage is TRBV30 and J usage is TRBJ2-2, with 7 bases that match TRBD1. J gave up 7 bases and V 3 bases, and 5 bases lay outside the gene matches. This CDR3 spans 13 amino acids. Germline assignment: CDR1 GTSNPN and CDR2 SVGIG (reference sequence). Written as DNA, the CDR3 is TGTGCCTGGAGCCGACAGGGCGGCGGGGAGCTGTTTTTT. As protein: CAWSRQGGGELFF.

Only a few counts were recorded for this clone. The chain carries TRBV4-1 and TRBJ2-2; 14 bases are shared with TRBD2. Germline V CDR1 and CDR2: MGHRA, YSYEKL. V lost 0 bases, J lost 6 bases, and 3 bases stayed unmatched. This CDR3 region has 17 residues. Written as DNA, the CDR3 is TGCGCCAGCAGCCAAGATCCGGGACTAGCGGGGGCCGGGGAGCTGTTTTTT. Translating it yields CASSQDPGLAGAGELFF.

V and J are TRBV27 and TRBJ2-7; 7 bases fit TRBD2. The J segment lost 0 bases and the V segment lost 6 bases, leaving 5 bases of the junction unmatched. This CDR3 spans 14 amino acids. Germline lookup yields CDR1 MNHEY and CDR2 SMNVEV (reference sequence). The CDR3 protein is CASSWGGYSYEQYF. The CDR3 nucleotides read TGTGCCAGCAGCTGGGGGGGATACTCCTACGAGCAGTACTTC.

This chain links TRBV28 with TRBJ2-6; 7 bases agree with TRBD1. CDR3 size: 16 residues. V gave up 7 bases and J gave up 2 bases; unmatched junction bases: 8. The germline gives CDR1 MDHEN, CDR2 SYDVKM. CDR3 sequence: CASTWDSLPGANVLTF. The CDR3 DNA sequence: TGTGCCAGCACCTGGGACAGCTTACCTGGGGCCAACGTCCTGACTTTC.

This clone has a handful of counts. The V gene is TRBV7-8, the J gene TRBJ2-5; TRBD1 matches 8 bases. Germline V gene sequence: CDR1 SGHVS, CDR2 FQNEAQ. This CDR3 has 17 amino acids. V trimming: 0 bases; J trimming: 2 bases; junction bases outside the gene matches: 8. Here the CDR3 reads CASSLAYGQGGQETQYF. DNA of the CDR3: TGTGCCAGCAGCTTAGCTTACGGACAGGGAGGTCAAGAGACCCAGTACTTC. Variable domain in full (rest from reference TRBV7-8 and TRBJ2-5): GAGVSQSPRYKVAKRGQDVALRCDPISGHVSLFWYQQALGQGPEFLTYFQNEAQLDKSGLPSDRFFAERPEGSVSTLKIQRTQQEDSAVYLCASSLAYGQGGQETQYFGPGTRLLVL.

This clone was observed a handful of times. The rearrangement joins TRBV29-1 to TRBJ1-1; no clear D. The V end lost 8 bases, the J end lost 1 base, and 14 bases lay between the germline ends. The germline V gene encodes CDR1 SQVTM and CDR2 ANQGSEA. CDR3 length: 13 residues. CDR3 amino acids: CSIRERGNTEAFF. CDR3 DNA: TGCAGCATCCGGGAGCGAGGGAACACTGAAGCTTTCTTT.